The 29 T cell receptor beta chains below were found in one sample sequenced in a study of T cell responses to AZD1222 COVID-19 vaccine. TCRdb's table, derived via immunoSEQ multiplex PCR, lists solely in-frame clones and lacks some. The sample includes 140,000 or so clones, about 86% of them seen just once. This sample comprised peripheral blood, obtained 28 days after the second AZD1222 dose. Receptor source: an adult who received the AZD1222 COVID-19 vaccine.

The CDR3 sequence: CASSRMVTPQETQYF. The CDR3, as DNA: TGTGCCAGCAGCCGAATGGTCACTCCCCAAGAGACCCAGTACTTC. The chain combines TRBV3-1 (or the pseudogene TRBV3-2) with TRBJ2-5; D gene ambiguous. The CDR3 extends over 15 amino acids. Per the germline V gene, CDR1 is LGHDT and CDR2 is YNNKEL (reference sequence). V gave up 4 bases and J gave up 1 base, with 13 bases separating them.

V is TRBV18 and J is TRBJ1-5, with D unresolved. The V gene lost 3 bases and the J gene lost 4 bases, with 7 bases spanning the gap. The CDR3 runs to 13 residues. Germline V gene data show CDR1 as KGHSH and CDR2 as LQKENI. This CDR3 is CASSPDQNQPQHF. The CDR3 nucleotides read TGTGCCAGCTCACCCGACCAGAATCAGCCCCAGCATTTT.

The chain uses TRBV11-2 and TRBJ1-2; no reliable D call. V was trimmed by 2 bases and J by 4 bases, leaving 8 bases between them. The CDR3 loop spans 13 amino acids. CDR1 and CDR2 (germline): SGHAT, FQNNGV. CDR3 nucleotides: TGTGCCAGCAGCTTATTCCCGGCCTATGGCTACACCTTC. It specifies CASSLFPAYGYTF.

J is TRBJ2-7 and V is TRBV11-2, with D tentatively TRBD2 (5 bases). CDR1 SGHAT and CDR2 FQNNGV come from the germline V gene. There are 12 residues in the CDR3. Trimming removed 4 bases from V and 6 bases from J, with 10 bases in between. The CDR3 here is CASSSPGSEQYF. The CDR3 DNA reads TGTGCCAGCAGCTCCCCGGGGAGCGAGCAGTACTTC.

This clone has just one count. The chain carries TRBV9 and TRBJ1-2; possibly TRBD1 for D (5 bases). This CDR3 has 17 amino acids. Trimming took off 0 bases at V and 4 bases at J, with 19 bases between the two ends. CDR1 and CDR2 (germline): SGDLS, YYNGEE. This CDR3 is CASSVAGRGTMAYGYTF. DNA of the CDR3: TGTGCCAGCAGCGTAGCTGGGAGAGGGACGATGGCCTATGGCTACACCTTC.

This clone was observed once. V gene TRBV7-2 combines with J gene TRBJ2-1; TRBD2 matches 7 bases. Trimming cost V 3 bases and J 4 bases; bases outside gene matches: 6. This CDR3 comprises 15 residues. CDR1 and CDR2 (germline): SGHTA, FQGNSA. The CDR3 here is CASSFDLAAYNEQFF. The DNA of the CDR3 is TGTGCCAGCAGCTTTGATCTAGCGGCGTACAATGAGCAGTTCTTC.

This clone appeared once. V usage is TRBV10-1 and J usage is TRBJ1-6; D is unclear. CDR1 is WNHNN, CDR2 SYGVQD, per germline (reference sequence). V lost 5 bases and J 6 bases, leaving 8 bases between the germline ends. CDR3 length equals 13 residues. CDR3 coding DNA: TGCGCCAGCAGTCTCCAGTTTAATTCACCCCTCCACTTT. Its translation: CASSLQFNSPLHF.

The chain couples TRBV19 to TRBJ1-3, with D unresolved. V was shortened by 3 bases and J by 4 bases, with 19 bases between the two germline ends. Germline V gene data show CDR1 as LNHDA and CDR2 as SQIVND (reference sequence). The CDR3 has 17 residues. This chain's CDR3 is CASSMPNSGPGGNTIYF. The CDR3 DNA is TGTGCCAGTAGTATGCCTAACAGCGGACCGGGGGGAAACACCATATATTTT.

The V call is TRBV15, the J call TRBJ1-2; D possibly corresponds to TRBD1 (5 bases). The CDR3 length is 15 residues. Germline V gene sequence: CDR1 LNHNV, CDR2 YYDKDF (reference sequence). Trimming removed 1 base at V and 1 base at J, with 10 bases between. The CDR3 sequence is CATSRGRDINYGYTF. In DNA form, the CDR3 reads TGTGCCACCAGCAGAGGCAGGGATATTAACTATGGCTACACCTTC.

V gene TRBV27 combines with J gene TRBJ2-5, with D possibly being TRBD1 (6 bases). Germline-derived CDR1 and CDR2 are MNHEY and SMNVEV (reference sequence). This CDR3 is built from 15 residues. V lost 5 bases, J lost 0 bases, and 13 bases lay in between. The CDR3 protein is CASSPTQGNQETQYF. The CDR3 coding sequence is TGTGCCAGCAGTCCTACCCAGGGGAACCAAGAGACCCAGTACTTC.

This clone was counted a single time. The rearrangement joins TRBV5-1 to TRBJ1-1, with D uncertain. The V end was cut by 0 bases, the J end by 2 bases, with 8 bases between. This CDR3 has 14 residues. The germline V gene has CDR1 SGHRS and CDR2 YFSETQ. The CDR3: CASSLGSANTEAFF. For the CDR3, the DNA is TGCGCCAGCAGCTTGGGTTCGGCTAACACTGAAGCTTTCTTT.

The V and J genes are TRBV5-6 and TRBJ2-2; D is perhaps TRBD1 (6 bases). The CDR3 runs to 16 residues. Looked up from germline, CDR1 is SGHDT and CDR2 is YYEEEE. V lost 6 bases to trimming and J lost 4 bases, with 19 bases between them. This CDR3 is CASTTLWGPTTGELFF. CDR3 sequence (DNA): TGTGCCAGCACAACCTTATGGGGGCCCACCACCGGGGAGCTGTTTTTT.

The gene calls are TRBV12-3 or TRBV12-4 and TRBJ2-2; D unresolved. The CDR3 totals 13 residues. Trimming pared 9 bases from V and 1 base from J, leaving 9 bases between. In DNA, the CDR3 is TGTGCCAGACGACCGAAGAACACCGGGGAGCTGTTTTTT. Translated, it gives CARRPKNTGELFF.

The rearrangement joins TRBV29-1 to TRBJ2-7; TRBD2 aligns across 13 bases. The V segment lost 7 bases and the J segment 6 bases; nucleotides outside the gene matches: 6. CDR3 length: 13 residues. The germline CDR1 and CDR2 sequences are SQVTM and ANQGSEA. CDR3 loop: CSARLAGGGEQYF. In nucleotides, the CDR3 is TGCAGCGCACGACTAGCGGGAGGCGGCGAGCAGTACTTC.

This CDR3 is CASNRARGNQPQHF. DNA of the CDR3: TGTGCCAGCAACCGGGCGCGCGGCAATCAGCCCCAGCATTTT. The chain uses TRBV6-5 and TRBJ1-5; the D is unclear. Trimming cost V 7 bases and J 2 bases, with 12 bases left between them. Germline V gene sequence: CDR1 MNHEY, CDR2 SVGAGI. CDR3 length equals 14 residues.

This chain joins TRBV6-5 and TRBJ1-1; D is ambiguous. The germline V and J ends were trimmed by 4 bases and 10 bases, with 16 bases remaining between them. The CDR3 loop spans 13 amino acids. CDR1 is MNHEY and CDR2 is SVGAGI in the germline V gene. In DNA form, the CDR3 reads TGTGCCAGCAGTTGGACGAGCTCCCCTTCAGCTTTCTTT. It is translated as CASSWTSSPSAFF.

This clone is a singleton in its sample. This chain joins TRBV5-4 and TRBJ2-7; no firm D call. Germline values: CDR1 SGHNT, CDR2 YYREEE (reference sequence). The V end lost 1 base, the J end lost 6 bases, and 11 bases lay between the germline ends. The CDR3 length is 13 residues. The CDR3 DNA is TGTGCCAGCAGCTTGAACAGAGAAGGCGAGCAGTACTTC. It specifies CASSLNREGEQYF.

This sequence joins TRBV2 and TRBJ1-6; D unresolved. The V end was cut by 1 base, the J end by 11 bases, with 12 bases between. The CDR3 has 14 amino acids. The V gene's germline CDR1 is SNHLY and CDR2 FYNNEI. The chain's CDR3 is CASSEGGSGAPLHF. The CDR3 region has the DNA TGTGCCAGCAGTGAAGGAGGGAGCGGGGCACCCCTCCACTTT.

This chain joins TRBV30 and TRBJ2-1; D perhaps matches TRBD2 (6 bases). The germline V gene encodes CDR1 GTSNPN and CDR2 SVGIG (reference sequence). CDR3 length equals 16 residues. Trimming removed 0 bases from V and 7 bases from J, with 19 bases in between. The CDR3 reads CAWSVSGRYSGNEQFF. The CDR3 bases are TGTGCCTGGAGTGTGAGTGGGAGGTATTCGGGGAATGAGCAGTTCTTC.

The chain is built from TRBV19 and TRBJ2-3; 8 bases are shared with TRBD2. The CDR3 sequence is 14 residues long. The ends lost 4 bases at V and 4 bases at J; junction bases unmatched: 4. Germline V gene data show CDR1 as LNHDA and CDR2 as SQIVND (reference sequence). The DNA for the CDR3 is TGTGCCAGTAGTAGCGGGAGGTTTTCAGATACGCAGTATTTT. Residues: CASSSGRFSDTQYF. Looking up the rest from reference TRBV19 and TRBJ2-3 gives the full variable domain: DGGITQSPKYLFRKEGQNVTLSCEQNLNHDAMYWYRQDPGQGLRLIYYSQIVNDFQKGDIAEGYSVSREKKESFPLTVTSAQKNPTAFYLCASSSGRFSDTQYFGPGTRLTVL.

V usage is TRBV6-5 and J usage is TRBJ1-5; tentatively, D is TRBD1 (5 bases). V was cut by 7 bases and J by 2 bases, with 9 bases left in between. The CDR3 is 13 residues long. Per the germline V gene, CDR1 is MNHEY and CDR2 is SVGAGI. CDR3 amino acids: CASKAQGNQPQHF. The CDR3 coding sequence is TGTGCCAGCAAGGCACAGGGCAATCAGCCCCAGCATTTT.

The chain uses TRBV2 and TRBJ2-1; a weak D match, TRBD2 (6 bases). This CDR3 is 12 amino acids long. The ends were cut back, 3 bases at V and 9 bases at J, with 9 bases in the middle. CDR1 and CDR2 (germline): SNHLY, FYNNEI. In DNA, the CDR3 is TGTGCCAGCAGTGAGGCTAGCGCTGAGCAGTTCTTC. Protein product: CASSEASAEQFF. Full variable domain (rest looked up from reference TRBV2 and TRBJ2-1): EPEVTQTPSHQVTQMGQEVILRCVPISNHLYFYWYRQILGQKVEFLVSFYNNEISEKSEIFDDQFSVERPDGSNFTLKIRSTKLEDSAMYFCASSEASAEQFFGPGTRLTVL.

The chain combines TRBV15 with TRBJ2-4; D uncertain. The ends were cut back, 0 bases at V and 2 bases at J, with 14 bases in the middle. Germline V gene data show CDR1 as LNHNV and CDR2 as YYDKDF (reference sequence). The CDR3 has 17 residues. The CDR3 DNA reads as TGTGCCACCAGCAGAGATCCAGGAATAAATACCAAAAACATTCAGTACTTC. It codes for CATSRDPGINTKNIQYF.

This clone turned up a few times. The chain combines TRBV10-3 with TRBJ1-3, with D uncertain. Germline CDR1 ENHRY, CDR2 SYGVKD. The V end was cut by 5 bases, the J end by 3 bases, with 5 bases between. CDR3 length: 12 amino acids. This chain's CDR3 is CAISILGNTIYF. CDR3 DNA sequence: TGTGCCATCAGTATTCTTGGAAACACCATATATTTT.

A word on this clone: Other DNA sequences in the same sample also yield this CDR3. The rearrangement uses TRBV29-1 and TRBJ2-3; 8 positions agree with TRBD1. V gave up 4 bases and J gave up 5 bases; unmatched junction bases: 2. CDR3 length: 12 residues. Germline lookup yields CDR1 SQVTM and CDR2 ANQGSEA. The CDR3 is CSVAGGRDTQYF. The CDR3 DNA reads TGCAGCGTTGCAGGGGGCCGAGATACGCAGTATTTT.

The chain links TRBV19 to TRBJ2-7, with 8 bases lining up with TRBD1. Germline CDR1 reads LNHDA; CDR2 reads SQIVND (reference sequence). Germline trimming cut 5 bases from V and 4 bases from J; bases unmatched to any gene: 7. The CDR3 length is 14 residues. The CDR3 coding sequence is TGTGCCAGTAGTGCTACAGGGGGAACGTACGAGCAGTACTTC. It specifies CASSATGGTYEQYF.

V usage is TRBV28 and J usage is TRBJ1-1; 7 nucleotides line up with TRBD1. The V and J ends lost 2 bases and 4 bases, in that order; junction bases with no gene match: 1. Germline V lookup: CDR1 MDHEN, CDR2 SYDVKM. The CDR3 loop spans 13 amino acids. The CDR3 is CASSLTGVTEAFF. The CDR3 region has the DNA TGTGCCAGCAGTTTAACAGGGGTCACTGAAGCTTTCTTT.

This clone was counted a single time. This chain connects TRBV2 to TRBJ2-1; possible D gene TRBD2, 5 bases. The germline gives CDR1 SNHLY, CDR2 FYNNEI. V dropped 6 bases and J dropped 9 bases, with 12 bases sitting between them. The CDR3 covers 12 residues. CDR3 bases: TGTGCCAGCAGGGTAGAGGGTGGTGAGCAGTTCTTC. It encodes CASRVEGGEQFF.

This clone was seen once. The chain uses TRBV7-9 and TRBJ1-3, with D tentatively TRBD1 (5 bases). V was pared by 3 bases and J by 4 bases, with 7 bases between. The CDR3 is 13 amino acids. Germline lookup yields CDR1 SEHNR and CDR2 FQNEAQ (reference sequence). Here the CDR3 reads CASSLTAGNTIYF. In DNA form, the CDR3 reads TGTGCCAGCAGCTTGACAGCGGGAAACACCATATATTTT.